These T cell receptor beta chains were read from a single sample in a study of T cells in Graves' hyperthyroidism and ophthalmopathy. TCRdb re-called the multiplex PCR reads through MiXCR, storing one row per CDR3 protein. The profile covers 270,000 or so distinct CDR3 sequences, with around a quarter appearing a single time and 25% to 30% taken by the ten largest. Sequencing was done on a sample of blood. These TCRs come from a man aged 40-50 years with Graves' hyperthyroidism that later progressed to Graves' ophthalmopathy. Both conserved end residues are part of each CDR3. D genes are given only for firm matches. Some rows have no size entry. The others give once, few or many, or a class for an expanded clone.

- | many | TRBJ2-4 | TRBV12-3/TRBV12-4 | CASSLAQARNIQYF | TGTGCCAGCAGTTTAGCGCAAGCAAGAAACATTCAGTACTTC
- | - | TRBJ2-7 | TRBV6-1 | CASTPEVPVEQYF | TGTGCCAGTACTCCGGAGGTCCCAGTCGAGCAGTACTTC
TRBD1 | many | TRBJ2-7 | TRBV27 | CASSPQGTGSNEQYF | TGTGCCAGCAGTCCCCAAGGGACAGGGAGTAACGAGCAGTACTTC
- | - | TRBJ2-5 | TRBV2 | CASSGLGLPQETQYF | TGTGCCAGCAGTGGTCTCGGACTGCCCCAAGAGACCCAGTACTTC
- | - | TRBJ1-1 | TRBV6-2/TRBV6-3 | CASSYGQLKAFF | TGTGCCAGCAGTTACGGGCAGCTGAAAGCTTTCTTT
TRBD1 | many | TRBJ1-1 | TRBV6-5 | CASSPGTGVTEAFF | TGTGCCAGCAGCCCCGGGACAGGGGTCACTGAAGCTTTCTTT
- | - | TRBJ2-5 | TRBV29-1 | CSVEGGERQQETQYF | TGCAGCGTTGAAGGCGGGGAAAGGCAGCAAGAGACCCAGTACTTC
- | - | TRBJ1-1 | TRBV11-1 | CASSIGRGGDDTEAFF | TGTGCCAGTAGTATTGGCAGAGGTGGGGACGACACTGAAGCTTTCTTT
- | - | TRBJ1-5 | TRBV6-2/TRBV6-3 | CASSYRGEGSNQPQHF | TGTGCCAGCAGTTACCGAGGGGAGGGAAGCAATCAGCCCCAGCATTTT
- | - | TRBJ2-7 | TRBV11-1 | CASSFGGRLSYEQYF | TGTGCCAGCAGCTTTGGGGGACGCCTCTCCTACGAGCAGTACTTC
TRBD1 | - | TRBJ1-2 | TRBV5-1 | CASSALTGGSGYTF | TGCGCCAGCAGCGCCCTGACAGGGGGCAGTGGCTACACCTTC
- | - | TRBJ2-2 | TRBV27 | CASSFWGVGELFF | TGTGCCAGCAGTTTCTGGGGCGTCGGGGAGCTGTTTTTT
TRBD1 | many | TRBJ2-5 | TRBV5-1 | CASSLRDRAQETQYF | TGCGCCAGCAGCCTCCGGGACAGGGCTCAAGAGACCCAGTACTTC
- | many | TRBJ2-4 | TRBV4-1 | CASSHPAAKNIQYF | TGCGCCAGCAGCCACCCCGCAGCCAAAAACATTCAGTACTTC
- | many | TRBJ1-3 | TRBV5-1 | CASRPQGVAGNTIYF | TGCGCCAGTCGCCCACAGGGCGTTGCTGGAAACACCATATATTTT
- | many | TRBJ2-2 | TRBV24-1 | CATSRRASGTGELFF | TGTGCCACCAGTCGTCGGGCGAGTGGGACCGGGGAGCTGTTTTTT
- | many | TRBJ1-2 | TRBV2 | CASNVGREDGYTF | TGTGCCAGCAACGTCGGCAGGGAGGATGGCTACACCTTC
- | many | TRBJ2-5 | TRBV6-1 | CASSEAGWVGSQETQYF | TGTGCCAGCAGTGAAGCGGGCTGGGTTGGGAGCCAAGAGACCCAGTACTTC
TRBD1 | many | TRBJ1-2 | TRBV6-5 | CASSYRTGVQGYTF | TGTGCCAGCAGTTACCGGACAGGGGTGCAGGGCTACACCTTC
- | many | TRBJ2-2 | TRBV30 | CAWSRRQSTGELFF | TGTGCCTGGAGTAGGAGGCAGTCCACCGGGGAGCTGTTTTTT
TRBD1 | many | TRBJ2-7 | TRBV5-1 | CASSFNRGNPYEQYF | TGCGCCAGCAGCTTTAACAGGGGAAACCCCTACGAGCAGTACTTC
- | many | TRBJ1-5 | TRBV28 | CASRYLTSNQPQHF | TGTGCCAGCAGATACCTTACTAGCAATCAGCCCCAGCATTTT
- | - | TRBJ2-6 | TRBV12-3/TRBV12-4 | CASSGGAGAGANVLTF | TGTGCCAGCAGTGGGGGGGCAGGGGCTGGGGCCAACGTCCTGACTTTC
- | many | TRBJ2-2 | TRBV12-3/TRBV12-4 | CASRLAPETTGELFF | TGTGCCAGCAGACTGGCTCCGGAGACCACCGGGGAGCTGTTTTTT
- | many | TRBJ2-5 | TRBV10-3 | CAISESLAPQETQYF | TGTGCCATCAGTGAGTCTTTGGCACCCCAAGAGACCCAGTACTTC
- | few | TRBJ1-2 | TRBV29-1 | CSVEAGVDYGYTF | TGCAGCGTTGAGGCAGGGGTAGACTATGGCTACACCTTC
- | many | TRBJ2-7 | TRBV11-2 | CASSFGKSYEQYF | TGTGCCAGCAGCTTCGGGAAATCCTACGAGCAGTACTTC
- | many | TRBJ2-5 | TRBV3-1 | CASSPHRTIPGAQYF | TGTGCCAGCAGCCCTCACAGGACTATCCCAGGGGCCCAGTACTTC
- | - | TRBJ2-5 | TRBV10-3 | CAISEIEMETQYF | TGTGCCATCAGTGAGATAGAGATGGAGACCCAGTACTTC
TRBD1 | - | TRBJ2-7 | TRBV6-1 | CASSETGTGGYEQYF | TGTGCCAGCAGTGAAACCGGGACAGGGGGCTACGAGCAGTACTTC
- | many | TRBJ2-5 | TRBV7-8 | CASSTRGRVRGETQYF | TGTGCCAGCAGCACAAGGGGGAGGGTACGGGGAGAGACCCAGTACTTC
- | - | TRBJ1-1 | TRBV6-2/TRBV6-3 | CASVGRMNTEAFF | TGTGCCAGCGTTGGCCGGATGAACACTGAAGCTTTCTTT
- | many | TRBJ1-5 | TRBV6-5 | CASSYSMRQGSQPQHF | TGTGCCAGCAGTTACTCGATGAGGCAGGGGAGTCAGCCCCAGCATTTT
- | many | TRBJ1-1 | TRBV12-3/TRBV12-4 | CASSPSGTRNTEAFF | TGTGCCAGCAGCCCTTCGGGGACACGGAACACTGAAGCTTTCTTT
- | many | TRBJ1-1 | TRBV6-4 | CASRWGGLNTEAFF | TGTGCCAGCAGGTGGGGGGGGCTGAACACTGAAGCTTTCTTT
- | many | TRBJ1-1 | TRBV28 | CASKSGIFSNTEAFF | TGTGCCAGCAAATCGGGCATTTTTTCGAACACTGAAGCTTTCTTT
- | many | TRBJ2-5 | TRBV20-1 | CSARKRGGETQYF | TGCAGTGCTAGAAAGAGGGGGGGAGAGACCCAGTACTTC
TRBD1 | many | TRBJ1-5 | TRBV20-1 | CSASTRGLSNQPQHF | TGCAGTGCTTCCACCAGGGGGCTGAGCAATCAGCCCCAGCATTTT
- | few | TRBJ2-7 | TRBV20-1 | CSASRPDFYEQYF | TGCAGTGCTAGTAGGCCCGACTTCTACGAGCAGTACTTC
TRBD2 | many | TRBJ2-7 | TRBV6-1 | CASSGRLAGVYEQYF | TGTGCCAGCAGTGGGAGACTAGCGGGAGTCTACGAGCAGTACTTC
TRBD1 | - | TRBJ2-7 | TRBV28 | CASSPQGTGDYEQYF | TGTGCCAGCAGCCCCCAGGGGACAGGGGACTACGAGCAGTACTTC
- | many | TRBJ2-7 | TRBV28 | CASSPFSNEQYF | TGTGCCAGCAGTCCCTTCTCTAACGAGCAGTACTTC
TRBD1 | many | TRBJ1-2 | TRBV6-2/TRBV6-3 | CASCQDRESPYTF | TGTGCCAGCTGCCAGGACAGGGAGTCCCCCTACACCTTC
- | many | TRBJ2-4 | TRBV5-1 | CASSLSEANIQYF | TGCGCCAGCAGCTTGAGCGAGGCAAACATTCAGTACTTC
TRBD2 | many | TRBJ2-7 | TRBV6-2/TRBV6-3 | CASIPLAGGYEQYF | TGTGCCAGCATCCCACTAGCGGGAGGCTACGAGCAGTACTTC
- | once | TRBJ1-2 | TRBV6-5 | CASSYSGGASGYTF | TGTGCCAGCAGTTACTCGGGGGGGGCCTCTGGCTACACCTTC
TRBD2 | - | TRBJ2-5 | TRBV29-1 | CSVGERGRGETQYF | TGCAGCGTTGGAGAAAGAGGGAGGGGAGAGACCCAGTACTTC
- | many | TRBJ2-5 | TRBV4-1 | CASSLTLLSQRYQETQYF | TGCGCCAGCAGTCTTACCCTTTTGTCCCAACGGTACCAAGAGACCCAGTACTTC
- | many | TRBJ1-1 | TRBV6-5 | CASSYGGNTEAFF | TGTGCCAGCAGTTACGGGGGGAACACTGAAGCTTTCTTT
- | many | TRBJ2-7 | TRBV20-1 | CSARDLESSYEQYF | TGCAGTGCTAGGGACCTTGAGAGCTCCTACGAGCAGTACTTC
TRBD1 | many | TRBJ1-2 | TRBV29-1 | CSVERLAGGDGYTF | TGCAGCGTTGAACGATTAGCAGGGGGCGATGGCTACACCTTC
TRBD1 | many | TRBJ1-5 | TRBV6-5 | CASSRGTGQNQPQHF | TGTGCCAGCAGCCGCGGGACAGGGCAAAATCAGCCCCAGCATTTT
- | - | TRBJ1-1 | TRBV6-1 | CASNPGVNTEAFF | TGTGCCAGCAATCCTGGGGTGAACACTGAAGCTTTCTTT
- | - | TRBJ2-2 | TRBV30 | CAWGGNTGELFF | TGTGCCTGGGGTGGTAACACCGGGGAGCTGTTTTTT
- | many | TRBJ2-5 | TRBV2 | CASSETETQYF | TGTGCCAGCAGTGAAACGGAGACCCAGTACTTC
- | - | TRBJ2-5 | TRBV7-9 | CASSLEGGKTQYF | TGTGCCAGCAGCTTAGAAGGAGGCAAGACCCAGTACTTC
- | few | TRBJ1-2 | TRBV30 | CAWREGTGYTF | TGCGCCTGGAGGGAAGGGACTGGCTACACCTTC